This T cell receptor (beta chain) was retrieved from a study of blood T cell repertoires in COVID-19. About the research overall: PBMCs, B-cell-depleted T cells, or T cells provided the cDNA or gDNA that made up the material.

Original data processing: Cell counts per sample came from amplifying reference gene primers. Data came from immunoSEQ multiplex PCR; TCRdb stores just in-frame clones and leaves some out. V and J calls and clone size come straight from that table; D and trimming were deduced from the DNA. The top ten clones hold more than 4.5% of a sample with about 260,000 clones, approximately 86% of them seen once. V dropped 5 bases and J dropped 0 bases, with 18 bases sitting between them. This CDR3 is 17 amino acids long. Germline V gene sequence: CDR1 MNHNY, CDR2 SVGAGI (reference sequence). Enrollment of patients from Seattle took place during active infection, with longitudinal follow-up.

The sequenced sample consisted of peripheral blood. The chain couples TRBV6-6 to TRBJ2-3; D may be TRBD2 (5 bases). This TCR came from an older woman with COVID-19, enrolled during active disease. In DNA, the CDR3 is TGTGCCAGCAGTCCGCAAAGGACTCAGCCGAGCACAGATACGCAGTATTTT. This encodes CASSPQRTQPSTDTQYF.